This T cell receptor (beta chain) derives from a study of T cell responses to AZD1222 COVID-19 vaccine. Whole-study context: Samples with a second dose at about 4 or about 12 weeks were pooled together. Study-level findings and limits: Elevations in Spike-specific TCR breadth and depth followed administration of two AZD1222 doses. There were vaccine-associated CD4 TCRs across spike, dominant at 160-218 and 743-854. Among the donors, most were white British and more were female, and clonal diversity was possibly underestimated.

Notes on this clone: The antigen is undetermined.

The CDR3 extends over 15 amino acids. Trimming took off 2 bases at V and 7 bases at J, with 17 bases between the two ends. Germline loops: CDR1 MRHNA, CDR2 SNTAGT. TCRdb's copy holds only in-frame clones and misses some; the assay was immunoSEQ multiplex PCR. The sample yields 100,000 to 150,000 clones, approximately 89% seen once. The chain joins TRBV6-4 to TRBJ1-2, with D tentatively TRBD1 (5 bases). The input for sequencing was peripheral blood, taken on day 0 of AZD1222 vaccination. This clonotype was sampled from an adult in good health. The CDR3 coding sequence is TGTGCCAGCAGTGACCTCTTTGGGGCCCGGGGTGGCTACACCTTC. Its translation is CASSDLFGARGGYTF.